Following are 18 T cell receptor beta chains from one sample sequenced in a study of EBV T-cell therapy then PD-1 blockade in nasopharyngeal carcinoma. These receptors' targets are unknown. Time point indicated: 266 days after commencement of treatment, after nivolumab therapy. The treatment is: AdE1-LMPpoly-expanded autologous EBV-specific T-cell therapy followed by anti-PD-1 nivolumab. Profiling relied on immunoSEQ multiplex PCR, and the TCRdb table lists in-frame clones only, not all of them. The sample lists 20,000 to 25,000 clones; about 86% were seen once. The sequenced sample was CD8+ T cells from blood, obtained around day 260 from a patient whose treatment included autologous EBV-specific T cells and nivolumab. All receptors come from a man aged 40-55 years with nasopharyngeal carcinoma.

The chain employs TRBV4-3 and TRBJ2-7; D might be TRBD1 (6 bases). Germline V gene sequence: CDR1 LGHNA, CDR2 YSLEER. The germline V and J ends were trimmed by 0 bases and 6 bases, with 15 bases remaining between them. This CDR3 is 15 amino acids long. CDR3 nucleotide sequence: TGCGCCAGCAGCCAAGATTGGGGCGGACAGATCGAGCAGTACTTC. Its translation is CASSQDWGGQIEQYF.

As for this clone: The CDR3 carries no conserved terminal phenylalanine or tryptophan, so it likely arises from a read error. The CDR3 here is CASSDRGGNTEAFL. CDR3 nucleotides: TGTGCCAGCAGTGACAGGGGGGGGAACACTGAAGCTTTCCTT. The chain is built from TRBV6-1 and TRBJ1-1; 7 nucleotides line up with TRBD1. Trimming took 3 bases from V and 1 from J; bases not matched to a gene: 2. CDR3 length equals 14 residues. From germline, CDR1 is MNHNS and CDR2 SASEGT.

V usage is TRBV19 and J usage is TRBJ2-7, with 7 bases identical to TRBD1. With V trimmed by 9 bases and J by 0 bases, 5 bases remained unmatched. Per the germline V gene, CDR1 is LNHDA and CDR2 is SQIVND (reference sequence). The CDR3 is made up of 13 amino acids. The CDR3 region is CASGTAISYEQYF. The CDR3 nucleotides are TGTGCCAGCGGGACAGCCATCTCCTACGAGCAGTACTTC. The full variable domain, rest sourced from reference TRBV19 and TRBJ2-7, is DGGITQSPKYLFRKEGQNVTLSCEQNLNHDAMYWYRQDPGQGLRLIYYSQIVNDFQKGDIAEGYSVSREKKESFPLTVTSAQKNPTAFYLCASGTAISYEQYFGPGTRLTVT.

The V and J genes are TRBV30 and TRBJ2-7, with a tentative D call TRBD1 (5 bases). The CDR3 spans 13 residues. Per the germline V gene, CDR1 is GTSNPN and CDR2 is SVGIG (reference sequence). Trimming stripped 2 bases from V and 7 bases from J, with 15 bases between. In nucleotides, the CDR3 is TGTGCCTGGAGTCCCAGGGTCTCTGGGGAGCAGTACTTC. Encoded protein: CAWSPRVSGEQYF.

This clone was recorded only once. The chain uses TRBV6-4 and TRBJ1-1, with unresolved D. The CDR3 is made up of 14 amino acids. With 0 bases removed from V and 4 bases from J, the gap between germline ends came to 9 bases. Germline CDR1 MRHNA, CDR2 SNTAGT. CDR3 DNA sequence: TGTGCCAGCAGTGACTCGGGAGGCATCACTGAAGCTTTCTTT. It is translated as CASSDSGGITEAFF.

The DNA of the CDR3 is TGTGCCACCAGGTCGGGGGTAGGAGCTTTCTTT. Amino acid sequence: CATRSGVGAFF. This rearrangement joins TRBV2 to TRBJ1-1, with D possibly being TRBD1 (5 bases). Trimming left V 10 bases short and J 10 bases short, with 16 bases between. Germline lookup yields CDR1 SNHLY and CDR2 FYNNEI. The CDR3 has 11 amino acids.

Here the CDR3 reads CASSVAGHPEEAFF. The CDR3 coding sequence is TGTGCCAGCAGCGTAGCTGGACACCCCGAGGAAGCTTTCTTT. V usage is TRBV9 and J usage is TRBJ1-1; possibly TRBD1 for D (5 bases). CDR3 length: 14 residues. V lost 0 bases, J lost 8 bases, and 14 bases lay in between. Germline V gene lookup returns CDR1 SGDLS and CDR2 YYNGEE.

The CDR3 sequence is CASSPSLAAYETDTQYF. CDR3 DNA: TGTGCCAGCAGCCCCTCTCTAGCGGCCTATGAAACAGATACGCAGTATTTT. The chain couples TRBV7-3 to TRBJ2-3; 7 bases line up with TRBD2. This CDR3 contains 17 residues. CDR1 is SGHTA and CDR2 is FQGTGA in the germline V gene. Germline trimming cut 5 bases from V and 3 bases from J; bases unmatched to any gene: 14.

In the case of this clone: Additional DNA sequences in this sample encode the identical CDR3. The chain employs TRBV27 and TRBJ1-3; 8 nucleotides agree with TRBD1. CDR3 size: 16 residues. Germline CDR1 MNHEY, CDR2 SMNVEV (reference sequence). The junction had 11 bases not matched to a gene; V was cut back by 8 bases and J by 2 bases. CDR3 in DNA: TGTGCCAGCGGGGAGGGGACAGGAGGGACTGGAAACACCATATATTTT. Encoded protein: CASGEGTGGTGNTIYF.

The chain has TRBV24-1 and TRBJ2-7; D unresolved. Trimming cost V 3 bases and J 3 bases, with 5 bases left between them. Germline loops: CDR1 KGHDR, CDR2 SFDVKD. This CDR3 spans 12 amino acids. CDR3 sequence reads: CATSDGYYEQYF. The CDR3 DNA reads TGTGCCACCAGTGATGGATACTACGAGCAGTACTTC.

V usage is TRBV12-3 or TRBV12-4 and J usage is TRBJ2-1; D not resolved. CDR3 length equals 12 residues. Trimming shortened V by 5 bases and J by 6 bases, and 8 bases separated the two germline ends. DNA for the CDR3: TGTGCCAGCAGTACCCGTTTCAATGAGCAGTTCTTC. This encodes CASSTRFNEQFF.

The chain joins TRBV18 to TRBJ2-1; D might be TRBD2 (7 bases). The ends were cut back, 3 bases at V and 7 bases at J, with 13 bases in the middle. The CDR3 sequence is 14 residues long. Germline V CDR1 and CDR2: KGHSH, LQKENI. CDR3 nucleotides: TGTGCCAGCTCACCCTCGGGGGGCAAAAATGAGCAGTTCTTC. This translates into CASSPSGGKNEQFF.

This sequence joins TRBV5-8 and TRBJ2-7; 9 bases are shared with TRBD1. V was clipped by 4 bases and J by 4 bases; unmatched bases: 9. Per germline, CDR1 SGHTS and CDR2 YDEGEE. The CDR3 sequence is 15 residues long. CDR3 residues: CASSRPGQGRYEQYF. The CDR3 DNA reads TGTGCCAGCAGCCGGCCCGGACAGGGGAGGTACGAGCAGTACTTC.

This chain links TRBV6-1 with TRBJ2-3; 10 nucleotides agree with TRBD2. The CDR3 spans 15 residues. Germline loops: CDR1 MNHNS, CDR2 SASEGT. The junction had 1 base not matched to a gene; V was cut back by 0 bases and J by 4 bases. CDR3 in amino acids: CASSEAAGGPDTQYF. The DNA for the CDR3 is TGTGCCAGCAGTGAAGCAGCGGGGGGGCCAGATACGCAGTATTTT.

This rearrangement joins TRBV9 to TRBJ2-2; D assignment may be TRBD1 or TRBD2 (5 bases each). Germline V CDR1 and CDR2: SGDLS, YYNGEE. Between the trimmed V and J ends, which lost 0 bases and 5 bases, there was a span of 8 bases. This CDR3 has 14 amino acids. CDR3 region: CASSVGGDTGELFF. In nucleotides, the CDR3 is TGTGCCAGCAGCGTAGGAGGGGATACCGGGGAGCTGTTTTTT.

Details on this clone: It may be a read error: a sequence one base away is much more abundant. CDR3 region: CASSPALGGAGELFF. DNA for the CDR3: TGTGCCAGCAGCCCTGCTTTAGGGGGAGCTGGGGAGCTGTTTTTT. The V gene is TRBV7-3, the J gene TRBJ2-2; D perhaps matches TRBD1 (6 bases). V was trimmed by 5 bases and J by 8 bases, leaving 18 bases between them. The CDR3 is 15 amino acids. In germline, CDR1 is SGHTA, CDR2 FQGTGA.

The rearrangement uses TRBV24-1 and TRBJ2-3; possible D gene TRBD1, 5 bases. The CDR3 loop spans 15 amino acids. Germline V gene sequence: CDR1 KGHDR, CDR2 SFDVKD. The V end lost 1 base, the J end lost 5 bases, and 12 bases lay between the germline ends. The chain's CDR3 is CATSDLSQGIDTQYF. The CDR3 bases are TGTGCCACCAGTGATTTATCCCAGGGTATAGATACGCAGTATTTT.

This chain uses TRBV7-9 with TRBJ2-7; D could derive from TRBD1 or TRBD2 (6 bases each). CDR3 length equals 14 residues. V was trimmed by 2 bases and J by 2 bases, leaving 10 bases between them. Germline loops: CDR1 SEHNR, CDR2 FQNEAQ (reference sequence). The CDR3 sequence is CASSLPEGAYEQYF. CDR3 coding DNA: TGTGCCAGCAGCTTACCGGAGGGGGCCTACGAGCAGTACTTC.